The source of this T cell receptor beta chain is a study of human T cells and chemical hapten exposure. TCRdb re-called the RACE reads with MiXCR, one entry per CDR3 protein. Among some 84,000 distinct CDR3 sequences listed, 8.5% were seen once. Specified time point: pre-sensitization, week 0. This sample's treatment: therapeutic diphenylcyclopropenone sensitization with weekly scalp DPC. This clonotype occurred many times. The clonotype originates from a man in his forties with alopecia areata. Some clones in this sample may be carry-over from other donors' samples. Sequences were derived from whole blood, sampled in connection with sensitization to the hapten diphenylcyclopropenone (DPC).

CDR3 in DNA: TGTGCCAGCAGCCCGGAAACAGGAAACACCATATATTTT. It encodes CASSPETGNTIYF. The genes are TRBV3-1 and TRBJ1-3; D gene unclear. V lost 4 bases, J lost 4 bases, and 8 bases lay in between. There are 13 residues in the CDR3. Looked up from germline, CDR1 is LGHDT and CDR2 is YNNKEL (reference sequence).